Shown below are 26 T cell receptor beta chains from a single sample sequenced in a study of early T cells in non-severe SARS-CoV-2 infection. TCRdb re-called the 5' RACE reads with MiXCR, one entry per CDR3 protein. The sample holds about 80,000 distinct CDR3 sequences, around 10% seen once. Sequencing input: whole blood. These receptors originate from an adult who was a healthcare worker with PCR-confirmed SARS-CoV-2 infection or an uninfected control (not recorded which).

The chain employs TRBV9 and TRBJ1-4; 9 nucleotides match TRBD1. V lost 4 bases and J lost 8; bases outside the gene matches: 6. Germline assignment: CDR1 SGDLS and CDR2 YYNGEE. This CDR3 spans 14 amino acids. This CDR3 is CASSPGTGKEKLFF. CDR3 coding DNA: TGTGCCAGCAGCCCCGGGACAGGGAAAGAAAAACTGTTTTTT.

This clonotype was picked up many times. The gene calls are TRBV12-3 or TRBV12-4 and TRBJ2-3; D not certain. The CDR3 has 13 residues. V dropped 3 bases and J dropped 4 bases, with 8 bases sitting between them. This chain's CDR3 is CASSFGESDTQYF. In nucleotides, the CDR3 is TGTGCCAGCAGTTTCGGCGAGTCAGATACGCAGTATTTT.

This clonotype was counted at least ten times. This rearrangement joins TRBV6-2 or TRBV6-3 to TRBJ2-5; weak D call: TRBD2 (5 bases). V lost 5 bases and J 7 bases, leaving 20 bases between the germline ends. Germline V lookup: CDR1 MNHEY, CDR2 SVGEGT. The CDR3 is 15 amino acids. For the CDR3, the DNA is TGTGCCAGCAGTCCCGGTAGGGTGGAAAGCGGGACCCAGTACTTC. As protein: CASSPGRVESGTQYF.

This clonotype was detected many times. V gene TRBV5-1 combines with J gene TRBJ2-2; TRBD1 might be the D (8 bases). CDR1 and CDR2 (germline): SGHRS, YFSETQ. The CDR3 is 15 amino acids. The V gene lost 5 bases and the J gene lost 3 bases, with 14 bases spanning the gap. Here the CDR3 reads CASRDRGGDTGELFF. The CDR3 nucleotides are TGCGCCAGCAGAGACAGGGGAGGGGACACCGGGGAGCTGTTTTTT.

The chain has TRBV3-1 and TRBJ1-2, with D maybe TRBD1 (6 bases). The CDR3 is made up of 13 amino acids. Germline V gene lookup returns CDR1 LGHDT and CDR2 YNNKEL (reference sequence). Trimming pared 3 bases from V and 2 bases from J, leaving 7 bases between. The CDR3 nucleotides are TGTGCCAGCAGCCAGCAGGGGAACTATGGCTACACCTTC. It encodes CASSQQGNYGYTF.

The rearrangement joins TRBV10-3 to TRBJ2-3; D is perhaps TRBD2 (6 bases). The CDR3 spans 17 residues. V gave up 2 bases and J gave up 1 base, with 16 bases separating them. Germline-derived CDR1 and CDR2 are ENHRY and SYGVKD. CDR3 sequence reads: CAISEIDQRAGTDTQYF. In DNA form, the CDR3 reads TGTGCCATCAGTGAGATCGACCAGCGGGCAGGCACAGATACGCAGTATTTT.

Comment on this clonotype: A read error is possible here, since a much larger clone lies one base away. The chain couples TRBV7-9 to TRBJ2-2, with 7 bases fitting TRBD1. Germline loops: CDR1 SEHNR, CDR2 FQNEAQ (reference sequence). The CDR3 has 13 residues. The V gene end was trimmed by 5 bases and the J gene end by 7 bases; junction bases not matched to a gene: 4. DNA of the CDR3: TGTGCCAGCAGCACCCAGGGGGTCGGGGAGCTGTTTTTT. It specifies CASSTQGVGELFF.

V is TRBV7-9 and J is TRBJ1-2, with a weak D call TRBD1 (6 bases). Trimming stripped 4 bases from V and 7 bases from J, with 10 bases between. CDR1 and CDR2 from the germline V gene are SEHNR and FQNEAQ (reference sequence). The CDR3 extends over 12 amino acids. The CDR3 loop reads CASSSGQRGYTF. The CDR3, as DNA: TGTGCCAGCAGCTCGGGACAACGTGGCTACACCTTC.

The rearrangement uses TRBV12-3 or TRBV12-4 and TRBJ2-7, with D possibly matching TRBD1 (6 bases). V was pared by 5 bases and J by 0 bases, with 8 bases between. CDR3 size: 13 residues. CDR3 protein: CASSGDTSYEQYF. In DNA form, the CDR3 reads TGTGCCAGCAGTGGGGACACCTCCTACGAGCAGTACTTC.

This clonotype was detected a few times. The gene calls are TRBV7-3 and TRBJ2-2; weak D call: TRBD1 (6 bases). V was clipped by 5 bases and J by 4 bases, with 14 bases between them. The CDR3 covers 15 residues. Germline values: CDR1 SGHTA, CDR2 FQGTGA. For the CDR3, the DNA is TGTGCCAGCAGCGGAACAGGGTTGAGCACCGGGGAGCTGTTTTTT. As protein: CASSGTGLSTGELFF.

This clonotype showed up just a few times. The chain joins TRBV14 to TRBJ2-3; no clear D gene. V lost 0 bases, J lost 10 bases, and 14 bases lay in between. The CDR3 sequence is 14 residues long. Germline loops: CDR1 SGHDN, CDR2 FVKESK. Here the CDR3 DNA reads TGTGCCAGCAGCCAAGATTTGGGTCCGTTGGCGCAGTATTTT. Translation: CASSQDLGPLAQYF.

This clonotype occurred many times. The chain has TRBV3-1 and TRBJ1-5; D gene unclear. CDR1 and CDR2 from the germline V gene are LGHDT and YNNKEL (reference sequence). The V gene lost 2 bases and the J gene lost 2 bases, with 7 bases spanning the gap. This CDR3 is 14 amino acids long. The CDR3: CASSQRTGNQPQHF. The DNA of the CDR3 is TGTGCCAGCAGCCAACGGACGGGCAATCAGCCCCAGCATTTT.

There are a few counts of this clonotype. J is TRBJ2-1 and V is TRBV6-5; no clear D gene. This CDR3 contains 16 residues. The germline V gene encodes CDR1 MNHEY and CDR2 SVGAGI. The V end lost 0 bases, the J end lost 4 bases, and 13 bases lay between the germline ends. The CDR3 DNA sequence: TGTGCCAGCAGTTACTCTGGCCTCCGCTCTTACAATGAGCAGTTCTTC. Protein: CASSYSGLRSYNEQFF.

The rearrangement joins TRBV4-1 to TRBJ1-1, with D perhaps TRBD1 (5 bases). Trimming stripped 4 bases from V and 1 base from J, with 10 bases between. There are 14 residues in the CDR3. CDR1 MGHRA and CDR2 YSYEKL come from the germline V gene. CDR3 region: CASSPDSPNTEAFF. The CDR3 nucleotides are TGCGCCAGCAGCCCAGACAGCCCGAACACTGAAGCTTTCTTT.

This clonotype was seen only a few times. The chain employs TRBV6-6 and TRBJ2-3; D is ambiguous. The germline V gene has CDR1 MNHNY and CDR2 SVGAGI (reference sequence). V was clipped by 8 bases and J by 4 bases, with 7 bases between them. This CDR3 spans 11 amino acids. DNA of the CDR3: TGTGCCAGCGGAAACCCAGATACGCAGTATTTT. Amino acids: CASGNPDTQYF.

This clonotype was recorded at least ten times. The rearrangement links TRBV19 to TRBJ2-3; D gene ambiguous. Trimming took 5 bases from V and 2 from J, leaving 8 bases between them. The CDR3 is 13 residues long. The germline gives CDR1 LNHDA, CDR2 SQIVND (reference sequence). The CDR3 bases are TGTGCCAGTAGTCTTCTTCACACAGATACGCAGTATTTT. This translates into CASSLLHTDTQYF.

This clonotype has at least ten counts. V usage is TRBV18 and J usage is TRBJ1-2; D not resolved. Deletions cut 3 bases from V and 5 bases from J, with 16 bases between. Per the germline V gene, CDR1 is KGHSH and CDR2 is LQKENI. The CDR3 extends over 15 amino acids. CDR3 in amino acids: CASSPLEGFGYGYTF. Here the CDR3 DNA reads TGTGCCAGCTCACCCCTAGAGGGATTTGGGTATGGCTACACCTTC.

A single count supports this clonotype. The rearrangement links TRBV6-6 to TRBJ1-2, with 7 bases fitting TRBD1. CDR1 and CDR2 (germline): MNHNY, SVGAGI (reference sequence). Trimming took 5 bases from V and 4 from J; bases not matched to a gene: 10. The CDR3 is 15 residues long. CDR3 amino acids: CASSERAGGAYGYTF. DNA of the CDR3: TGTGCCAGCAGTGAGCGGGCAGGGGGAGCCTATGGCTACACCTTC.

This clonotype was detected ten times or more. The chain joins TRBV5-1 to TRBJ2-2; 7 nucleotides align to TRBD2. With 7 bases clipped from V and 5 bases from J, the junction kept 5 bases outside the gene matches. CDR3 length: 13 amino acids. The germline V gene encodes CDR1 SGHRS and CDR2 YFSETQ. This chain's CDR3 is CASEPGLTGELFF. The CDR3 DNA sequence: TGCGCCAGCGAGCCGGGACTAACCGGGGAGCTGTTTTTT.

A few counts support this clonotype. This CDR3 reads CASSSSAGGSSYNEQFF. The DNA for the CDR3 is TGTGCCAGCAGCTCTTCCGCCGGTGGGAGCTCCTACAATGAGCAGTTCTTC. V is TRBV11-3 and J is TRBJ2-1; weak D call: TRBD2 (5 bases). Germline lookup yields CDR1 SGHNT and CDR2 YENEEA. The CDR3 contains 17 residues. Deletions cut 4 bases from V and 0 bases from J, with 16 bases between.

V and J are TRBV29-1 and TRBJ1-1; TRBD1 might be the D (5 bases). The CDR3 has 11 residues. Trimming took 3 bases from V and 11 from J, leaving 13 bases between them. Germline lookup yields CDR1 SQVTM and CDR2 ANQGSEA. CDR3 coding DNA: TGCAGCGTTGATGGACACGCGCGGGCTTTCTTT. This translates into CSVDGHARAFF.

This chain connects TRBV24-1 to TRBJ2-3, with a weak D call TRBD1 (5 bases). CDR3 size: 13 residues. The germline V gene has CDR1 KGHDR and CDR2 SFDVKD. V was cut by 9 bases and J by 5 bases, with 14 bases left in between. The CDR3 coding sequence is TGTGCCACCGGGGCACCTAATGAAGATACGCAGTATTTT. Translation gives CATGAPNEDTQYF.

The rearrangement links TRBV7-2 to TRBJ2-3, with D possibly TRBD2 on 6 matching bases. Germline V gives CDR1 SGHTA, CDR2 FQGNSA. The CDR3 consists of 16 residues. Trimming cost V 1 base and J 4 bases, with 15 bases left between them. This chain's CDR3 is CASSLVGPSVSDTQYF. Written as DNA, the CDR3 is TGTGCCAGCAGCTTAGTTGGTCCTAGCGTATCAGATACGCAGTATTTT.

This clonotype was observed at least ten times. The chain is built from TRBV6-1 and TRBJ2-7, with 11 nucleotides matching TRBD2. With 4 bases clipped from V and 2 bases from J, the junction kept 1 base outside the gene matches. Germline CDR1 and CDR2: MNHNS and SASEGT. The CDR3 is 14 residues long. CDR3 in amino acids: CASSVAGGAYEQYF. DNA of the CDR3: TGTGCCAGCAGTGTAGCGGGAGGGGCCTACGAGCAGTACTTC.

This clonotype was seen at least ten times. The genes are TRBV6-1 and TRBJ2-3; possibly TRBD1 for D (6 bases). This CDR3 contains 14 residues. The germline V gene has CDR1 MNHNS and CDR2 SASEGT. The V end was cut by 5 bases, the J end by 1 base, with 10 bases between. CDR3 bases: TGTGCCAGCAGTCTAGGGGGAGGCACAGATACGCAGTATTTT. Its protein is CASSLGGGTDTQYF.

This clonotype was observed a few times. The V gene is TRBV12-3 or TRBV12-4, the J gene TRBJ2-1, with TRBD2 as a possible D gene (5 bases). With 6 bases removed from V and 8 bases from J, the gap between germline ends came to 8 bases. CDR3 size: 11 residues. In DNA, the CDR3 is TGTGCCAGCAGCGGGGTGGATGAGCAGTTCTTC. The encoded protein is CASSGVDEQFF.